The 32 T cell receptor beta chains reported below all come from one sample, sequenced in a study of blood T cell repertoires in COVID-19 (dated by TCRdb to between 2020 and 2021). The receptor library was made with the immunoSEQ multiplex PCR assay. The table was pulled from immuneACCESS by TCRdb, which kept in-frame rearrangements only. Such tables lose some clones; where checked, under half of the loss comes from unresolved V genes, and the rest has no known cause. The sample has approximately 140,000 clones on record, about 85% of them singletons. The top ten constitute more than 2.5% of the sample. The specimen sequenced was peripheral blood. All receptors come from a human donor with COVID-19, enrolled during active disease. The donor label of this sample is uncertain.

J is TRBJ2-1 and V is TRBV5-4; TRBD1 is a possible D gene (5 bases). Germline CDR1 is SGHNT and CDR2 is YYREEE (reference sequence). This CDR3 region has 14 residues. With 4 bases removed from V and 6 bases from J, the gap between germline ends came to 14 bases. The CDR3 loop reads CASSLGQGRNEQFF. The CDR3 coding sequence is TGTGCCAGCAGCCTGGGTCAGGGCCGCAATGAGCAGTTCTTC.

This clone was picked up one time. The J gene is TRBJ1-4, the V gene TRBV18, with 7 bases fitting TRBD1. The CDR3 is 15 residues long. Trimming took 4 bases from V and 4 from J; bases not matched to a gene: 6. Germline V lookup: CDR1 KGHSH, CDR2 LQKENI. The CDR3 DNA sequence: TGTGCCAGCTCACTTACAGGGGCGGATAATGAAAAACTGTTTTTT. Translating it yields CASSLTGADNEKLFF.

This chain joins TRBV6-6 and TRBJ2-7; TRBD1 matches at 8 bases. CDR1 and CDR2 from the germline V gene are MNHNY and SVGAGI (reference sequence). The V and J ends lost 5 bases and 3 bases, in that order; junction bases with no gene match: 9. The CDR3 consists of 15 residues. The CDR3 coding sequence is TGTGCCAGCAGTCCCTTAGGGACAGGAGGCTACGAGCAGTACTTC. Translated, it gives CASSPLGTGGYEQYF.

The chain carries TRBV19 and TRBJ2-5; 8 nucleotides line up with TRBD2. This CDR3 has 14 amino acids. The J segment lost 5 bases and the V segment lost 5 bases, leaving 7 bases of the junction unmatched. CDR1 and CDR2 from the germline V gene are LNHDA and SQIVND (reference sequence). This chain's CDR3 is CASSLGGGRETQYF. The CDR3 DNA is TGTGCCAGTAGTCTGGGAGGCGGGAGGGAGACCCAGTACTTC.

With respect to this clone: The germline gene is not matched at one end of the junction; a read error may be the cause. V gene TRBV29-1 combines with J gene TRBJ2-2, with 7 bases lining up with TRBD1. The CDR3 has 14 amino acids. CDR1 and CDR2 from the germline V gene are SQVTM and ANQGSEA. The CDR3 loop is CSVGTDQNTRELFF. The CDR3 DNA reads TGCAGCGTAGGGACAGACCAAAACACCAGGGAGCTGTTTTTT.

The CDR3 coding sequence is TGTGCCAGCAGCCGGACAGGGGGGAACACTGAAGCTTTCTTT. This gives the protein CASSRTGGNTEAFF. The genes are TRBV7-6 and TRBJ1-1, with 10 bases that match TRBD1. J lost 1 base, V lost 5 bases, and 1 base had no gene match. The CDR3 length is 14 residues. The germline V gene has CDR1 SGHVS and CDR2 FNYEAQ.

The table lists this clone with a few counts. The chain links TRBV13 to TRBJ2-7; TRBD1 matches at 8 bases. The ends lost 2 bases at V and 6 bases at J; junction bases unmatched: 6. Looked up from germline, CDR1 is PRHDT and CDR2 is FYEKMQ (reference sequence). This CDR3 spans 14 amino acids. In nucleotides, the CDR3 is TGTGCCAGCAGCTTAATCACAGGGGGGTTCGAGCAGTACTTC. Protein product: CASSLITGGFEQYF.

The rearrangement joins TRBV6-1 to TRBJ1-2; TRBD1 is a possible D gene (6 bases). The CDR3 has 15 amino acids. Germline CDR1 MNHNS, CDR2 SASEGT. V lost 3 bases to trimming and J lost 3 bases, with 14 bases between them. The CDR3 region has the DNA TGTGCCAGCAGTGAGCTGGGGGCGCGGGACTATGGCTACACCTTC. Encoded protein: CASSELGARDYGYTF.

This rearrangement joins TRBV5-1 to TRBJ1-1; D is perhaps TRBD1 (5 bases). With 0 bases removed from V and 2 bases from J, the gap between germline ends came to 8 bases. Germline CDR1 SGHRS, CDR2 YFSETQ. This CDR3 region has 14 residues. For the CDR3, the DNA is TGCGCCAGCAGCTTGGCGACAGATAACACTGAAGCTTTCTTT. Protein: CASSLATDNTEAFF.

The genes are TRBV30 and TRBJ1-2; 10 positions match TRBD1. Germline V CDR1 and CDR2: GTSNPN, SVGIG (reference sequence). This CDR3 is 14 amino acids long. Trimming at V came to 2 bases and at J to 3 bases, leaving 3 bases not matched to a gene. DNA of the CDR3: TGTGCCTGGAGTAGGGGACAGGGGTACTATGGCTACACCTTC. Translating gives CAWSRGQGYYGYTF. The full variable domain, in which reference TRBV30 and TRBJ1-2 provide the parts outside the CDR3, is SQTIHQWPATLVQPVGSPLSLECTVEGTSNPNLYWYRQAAGRGLQLLFYSVGIGQISSEVPQNLSASRPQDRQFILSSKKLLLSDSGFYLCAWSRGQGYYGYTFGSGTRLTVV.

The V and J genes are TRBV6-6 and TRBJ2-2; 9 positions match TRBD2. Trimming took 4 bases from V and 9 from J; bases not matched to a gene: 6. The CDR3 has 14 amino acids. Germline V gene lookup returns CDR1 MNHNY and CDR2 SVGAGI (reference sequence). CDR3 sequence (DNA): TGTGCCAGCAGTTTTGGGACTAGCAGGTGGGAGCTGTTTTTT. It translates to CASSFGTSRWELFF.

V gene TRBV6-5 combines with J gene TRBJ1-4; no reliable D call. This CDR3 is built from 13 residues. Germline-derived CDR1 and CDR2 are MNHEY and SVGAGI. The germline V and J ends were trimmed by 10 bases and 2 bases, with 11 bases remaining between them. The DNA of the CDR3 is TGTGCCACCTGGGCGGGGACTAATGAAAAACTGTTTTTT. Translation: CATWAGTNEKLFF.

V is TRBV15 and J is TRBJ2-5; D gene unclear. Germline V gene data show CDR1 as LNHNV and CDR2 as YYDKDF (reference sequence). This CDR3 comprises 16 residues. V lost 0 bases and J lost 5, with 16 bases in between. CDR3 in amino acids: CATSRDLGGPEETQYF. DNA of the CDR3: TGTGCCACCAGCAGAGACTTGGGTGGGCCTGAGGAGACCCAGTACTTC.

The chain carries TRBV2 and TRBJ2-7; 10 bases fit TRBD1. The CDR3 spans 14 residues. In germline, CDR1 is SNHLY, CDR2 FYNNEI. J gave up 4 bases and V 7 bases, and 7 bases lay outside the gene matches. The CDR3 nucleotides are TGTGCCAGCACCCAGGACAGGGGGTTTTACGAGCAGTACTTC. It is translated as CASTQDRGFYEQYF.

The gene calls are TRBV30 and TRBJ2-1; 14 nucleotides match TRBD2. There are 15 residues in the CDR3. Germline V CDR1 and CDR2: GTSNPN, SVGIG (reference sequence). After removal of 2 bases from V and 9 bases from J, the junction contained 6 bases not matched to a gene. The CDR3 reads CAWSSLGLAGGEQFF. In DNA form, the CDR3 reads TGTGCCTGGAGTTCCCTCGGACTAGCGGGAGGTGAGCAGTTCTTC.

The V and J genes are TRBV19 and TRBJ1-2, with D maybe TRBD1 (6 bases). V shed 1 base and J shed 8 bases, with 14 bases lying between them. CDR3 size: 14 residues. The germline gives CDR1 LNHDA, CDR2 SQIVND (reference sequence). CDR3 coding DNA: TGTGCCAGTAGTATAGTGGAACAGGGCCGGGGCTACACCTTC. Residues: CASSIVEQGRGYTF.

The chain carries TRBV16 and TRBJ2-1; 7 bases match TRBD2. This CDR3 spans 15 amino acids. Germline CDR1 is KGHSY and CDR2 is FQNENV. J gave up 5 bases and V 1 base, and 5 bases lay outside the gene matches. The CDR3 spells CASSQWQGGDNEQFF. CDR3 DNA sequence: TGTGCCAGCAGCCAATGGCAGGGAGGGGACAATGAGCAGTTCTTC.

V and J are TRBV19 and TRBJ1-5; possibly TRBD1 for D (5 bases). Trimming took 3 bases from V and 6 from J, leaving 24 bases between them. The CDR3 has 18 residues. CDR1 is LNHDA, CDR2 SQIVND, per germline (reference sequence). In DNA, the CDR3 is TGTGCCAGTAGTATTTTTCTCCGCCCGGTGGGGGGAGGTCAGCCCCAGCATTTT. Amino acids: CASSIFLRPVGGGQPQHF.

The CDR3: CATETWGEGTDTQYF. The CDR3 nucleotides are TGTGCCACTGAGACCTGGGGCGAGGGCACAGATACGCAGTATTTT. The chain carries TRBV10-3 and TRBJ2-3; perhaps TRBD1 as D (5 bases). Germline-derived CDR1 and CDR2 are ENHRY and SYGVKD. V was clipped by 10 bases and J by 1 base, with 18 bases between them. The CDR3 is made up of 15 amino acids.

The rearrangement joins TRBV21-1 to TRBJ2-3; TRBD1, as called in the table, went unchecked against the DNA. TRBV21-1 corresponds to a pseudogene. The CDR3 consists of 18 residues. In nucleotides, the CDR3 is TGTGCCAGCAGCAGAAAGGGGCAGGGCCAACCGGGCACAGATACGCAGTATTTT. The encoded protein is CASSRKGQGQPGTDTQYF.

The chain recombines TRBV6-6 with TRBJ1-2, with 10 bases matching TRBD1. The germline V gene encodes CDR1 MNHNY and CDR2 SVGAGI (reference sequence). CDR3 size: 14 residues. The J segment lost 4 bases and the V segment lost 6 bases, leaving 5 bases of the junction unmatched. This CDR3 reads CASSRDRGGYGYTF. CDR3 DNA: TGTGCCAGCAGCAGGGACAGGGGCGGCTATGGCTACACCTTC.

In DNA, the CDR3 is TGTGCCAGCAGTTTCCATACTGAGGCCTATAGCAATCAGCCCCAGCATTTT. The encoded protein is CASSFHTEAYSNQPQHF. The chain joins TRBV28 to TRBJ1-5; D is undetermined. The CDR3 length is 17 residues. Trimming pared 3 bases from V and 0 bases from J, leaving 15 bases between. CDR1 is MDHEN, CDR2 SYDVKM, per germline.

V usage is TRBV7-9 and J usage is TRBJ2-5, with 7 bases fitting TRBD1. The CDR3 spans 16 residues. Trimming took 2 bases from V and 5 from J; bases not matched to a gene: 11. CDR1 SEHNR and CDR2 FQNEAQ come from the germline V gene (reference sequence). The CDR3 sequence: CASSLRQGRTGETQYF. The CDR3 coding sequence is TGTGCCAGCAGCTTAAGACAGGGCCGAACGGGGGAGACCCAGTACTTC.

The CDR3 spells CASSLLGNSYEQYF. The CDR3 bases are TGCGCCAGCAGCTTGCTGGGCAACTCCTACGAGCAGTACTTC. The chain has TRBV5-1 and TRBJ2-7; D gene ambiguous. The CDR3 sequence is 14 residues long. The V and J ends lost 1 base and 0 bases respectively, with 8 bases between them. Per the germline V gene, CDR1 is SGHRS and CDR2 is YFSETQ.

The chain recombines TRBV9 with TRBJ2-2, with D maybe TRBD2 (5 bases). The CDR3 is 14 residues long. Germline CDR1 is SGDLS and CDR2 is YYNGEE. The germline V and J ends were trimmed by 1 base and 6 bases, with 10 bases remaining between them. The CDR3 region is CASSVLLAAGELFF. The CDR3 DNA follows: TGTGCCAGCAGCGTACTTCTAGCAGCCGGGGAGCTGTTTTTT.

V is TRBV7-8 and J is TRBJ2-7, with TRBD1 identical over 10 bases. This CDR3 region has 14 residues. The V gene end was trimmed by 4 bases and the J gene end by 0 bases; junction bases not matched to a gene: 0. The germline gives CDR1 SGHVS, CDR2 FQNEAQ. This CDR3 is CASSWDRGSYEQYF. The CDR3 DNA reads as TGTGCCAGCAGCTGGGACAGGGGCTCCTACGAGCAGTACTTC.

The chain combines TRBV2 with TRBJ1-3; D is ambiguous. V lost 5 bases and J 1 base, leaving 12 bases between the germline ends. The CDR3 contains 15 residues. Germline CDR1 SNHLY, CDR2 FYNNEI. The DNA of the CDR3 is TGTGCCAGCAGTACTTCTCCGGTTTCTGGAAACACCATATATTTT. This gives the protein CASSTSPVSGNTIYF.

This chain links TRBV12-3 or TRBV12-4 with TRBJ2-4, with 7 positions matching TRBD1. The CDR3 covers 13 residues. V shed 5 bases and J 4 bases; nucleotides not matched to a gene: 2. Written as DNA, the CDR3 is TGTGCCAGCAGTAAGGGACAGAAAAACATTCAGTACTTC. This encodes CASSKGQKNIQYF.

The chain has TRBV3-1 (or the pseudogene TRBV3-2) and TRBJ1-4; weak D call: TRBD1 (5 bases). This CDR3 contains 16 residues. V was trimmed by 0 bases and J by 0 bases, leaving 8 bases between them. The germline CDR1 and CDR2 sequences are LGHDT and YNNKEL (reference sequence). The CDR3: CASSQEGGATNEKLFF. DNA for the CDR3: TGTGCCAGCAGCCAAGAAGGAGGGGCAACTAATGAAAAACTGTTTTTT.

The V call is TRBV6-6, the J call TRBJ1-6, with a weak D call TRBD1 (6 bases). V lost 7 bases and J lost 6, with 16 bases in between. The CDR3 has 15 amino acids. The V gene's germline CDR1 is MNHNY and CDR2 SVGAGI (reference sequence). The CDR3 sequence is CASTSWTELNSPLHF. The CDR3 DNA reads TGTGCCAGCACCTCCTGGACAGAACTTAATTCACCCCTCCACTTT.

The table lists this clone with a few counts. CDR3 in amino acids: CATSREDSGTYEQYF. In DNA form, the CDR3 reads TGTGCCACCAGCAGAGAGGACAGCGGGACCTACGAGCAGTACTTC. The rearrangement links TRBV15 to TRBJ2-7; possible D gene TRBD2, 7 bases. Deletions cut 0 bases from V and 2 bases from J, with 11 bases between. CDR3 length: 15 residues. The germline V gene has CDR1 LNHNV and CDR2 YYDKDF (reference sequence).

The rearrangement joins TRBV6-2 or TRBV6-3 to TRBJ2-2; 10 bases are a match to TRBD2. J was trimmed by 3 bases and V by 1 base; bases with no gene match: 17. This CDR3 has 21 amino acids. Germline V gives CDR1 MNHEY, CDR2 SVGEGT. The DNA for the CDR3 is TGTGCCAGCAGTTACTTCGTTGGTTTGGCTAGCGGGGGTGGTGACACCGGGGAGCTGTTTTTT. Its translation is CASSYFVGLASGGGDTGELFF.